The 2 T cell receptor beta chains listed next were all sequenced from one sample in a study of CD8+ T cells in alopecia areata. RNA extraction was followed by reverse transcription into cDNA, which acted as the sequencing template. Clones were read by immunoSEQ multiplex PCR, and TCRdb kept only the in-frame ones, dropping some. This sample carries about 130,000 clones, 49% of them seen once, and the ten largest clones take around 20%. Material: CD8+ T cells sorted from blood, obtained at week 0. The source of these receptors is a human donor with alopecia areata.

This clone was seen a few times. This chain connects TRBV4-1 to TRBJ2-7; weak D call: TRBD1 (6 bases). V was pared by 1 base and J by 3 bases, with 13 bases between. This CDR3 region has 15 residues. CDR1 is MGHRA and CDR2 is YSYEKL in the germline V gene. Written as DNA, the CDR3 is TGCGCCAGCAGCCAAGTTCAGGGACAACTCTACGAGCAGTACTTC. Its translation is CASSQVQGQLYEQYF.

This clone appeared a few times. This chain uses TRBV29-1 with TRBJ2-2, with D possibly TRBD1 on 6 matching bases. CDR3 length: 15 amino acids. V was trimmed by 6 bases and J by 0 bases, leaving 14 bases between them. The germline V gene has CDR1 SQVTM and CDR2 ANQGSEA. The CDR3 loop is CSVYTGTTNTGELFF. DNA for the CDR3: TGCAGCGTCTATACCGGGACAACGAACACCGGGGAGCTGTTTTTT.